This paragraph covers one TCR beta chain sequence. Its target is not known. The data belong to a study of STAT5B mutations in CD4+ large granular lymphocyte leukemia. TCRdb's copy holds only in-frame clones and misses some; the assay was immunoSEQ multiplex PCR. The sample has tens of thousands of clones, approximately 81% seen once. Overall study results and limits: Without putative leukemic clones, patient CD4-sorted repertoires remained more clonal than healthy CD4+ repertoires.

Germline-derived CDR1 and CDR2 are SGHTS and YDEGEE. The CDR3 is 19 amino acids. The V gene lost 7 bases and the J gene lost 4 bases, with 30 bases spanning the gap. The rearrangement uses TRBV5-8 and TRBJ2-1; D is possibly TRBD1 (5 bases). The specimen was CD4+ T cells from blood buffy coats. The origin of this receptor is a human donor in good health. The CDR3 DNA is TGTGCCAGCCCGAATCTCGTAGGGGCGGCACCCACACTGTACAATGAGCAGTTCTTC. This encodes CASPNLVGAAPTLYNEQFF.